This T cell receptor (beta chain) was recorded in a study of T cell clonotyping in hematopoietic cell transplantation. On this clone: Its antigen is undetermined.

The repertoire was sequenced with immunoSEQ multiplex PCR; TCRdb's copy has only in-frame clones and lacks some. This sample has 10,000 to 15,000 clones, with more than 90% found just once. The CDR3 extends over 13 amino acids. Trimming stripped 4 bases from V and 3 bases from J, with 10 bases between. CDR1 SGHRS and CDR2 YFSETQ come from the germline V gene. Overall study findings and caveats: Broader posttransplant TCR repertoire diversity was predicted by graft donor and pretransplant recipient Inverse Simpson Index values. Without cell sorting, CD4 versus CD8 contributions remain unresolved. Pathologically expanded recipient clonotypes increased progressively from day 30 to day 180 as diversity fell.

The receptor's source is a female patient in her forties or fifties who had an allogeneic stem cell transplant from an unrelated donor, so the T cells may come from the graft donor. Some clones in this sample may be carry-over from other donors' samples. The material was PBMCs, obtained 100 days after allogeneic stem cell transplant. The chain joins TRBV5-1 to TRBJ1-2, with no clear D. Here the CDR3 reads CASSPDGYYGYTF. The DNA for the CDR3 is TGCGCCAGCAGCCCGGACGGCTACTATGGCTACACCTTC.